Reported below is one T cell receptor (beta chain). The data stem from a study of blood T cell repertoires in COVID-19. Study-level information: Specimens from acute and convalescent COVID-19 originated in the United States, Italy and Spain. Nucleic acid was either cDNA or gDNA, and it came from T cells, B-cell-depleted T cells, or PBMCs.

Clones were sequenced by immunoSEQ multiplex PCR, and TCRdb holds only the in-frame ones, with some missing. The sample yields about 200,000 clones, more than 85% seen once. The CDR3 loop spans 21 amino acids. The V segment lost 0 bases and the J segment 4 bases; nucleotides outside the gene matches: 18. Germline-derived CDR1 and CDR2 are MGHRA and YSYEKL. The clonotype originates from a man between 60 and 75 years old with acute or convalescent COVID-19. Material for sequencing was peripheral blood. The chain couples TRBV4-1 to TRBJ1-6; 7 bases are a match to TRBD1. The CDR3 bases are TGCGCCAGCAGCCAAGATAAGGTGACAGGGCTACACTCTCCATATAATTCACCCCTCCACTTT. Translation gives CASSQDKVTGLHSPYNSPLHF.